The 20 T cell receptor beta chains presented below share a single source sample, sequenced in a study of T cell changes during pregnancy in multiple sclerosis. The repertoire was sequenced with immunoSEQ multiplex PCR; TCRdb's copy has only in-frame clones and lacks some. The sample contains tens of thousands of clones, approximately 94% of which appear only once. This sample comprised peripheral blood, obtained in the third trimester of pregnancy. The source of these receptors is a female donor with multiple sclerosis, enrolled in a pregnancy study.

In this sample, this clone turned up once. This chain uses TRBV18 with TRBJ1-2; 7 nucleotides agree with TRBD1. Trimming at V came to 6 bases and at J to 2 bases, leaving 9 bases not matched to a gene. This CDR3 region has 15 residues. CDR1 and CDR2 from the germline V gene are KGHSH and LQKENI. The CDR3 loop is CASSERQGGNYGYTF. The CDR3 region has the DNA TGTGCCAGCTCGGAGAGACAGGGCGGGAACTATGGCTACACCTTC.

The rearrangement uses TRBV27 and TRBJ2-1; 8 bases fit TRBD2. The CDR3 is made up of 13 amino acids. In germline, CDR1 is MNHEY, CDR2 SMNVEV (reference sequence). V shed 3 bases and J 9 bases; nucleotides not matched to a gene: 4. The CDR3 here is CASSLTSGGEQFF. CDR3 nucleotides: TGTGCCAGCAGTTTGACCAGCGGGGGTGAGCAGTTCTTC.

Written as DNA, the CDR3 is TGTGCCAGCAGTTCCCTCTATGGCTACACCTTC. Its translation is CASSSLYGYTF. The rearrangement links TRBV28 to TRBJ1-2; D uncertain. Germline CDR1 MDHEN, CDR2 SYDVKM. The CDR3 runs 11 residues. V shed 4 bases and J shed 4 bases, with 4 bases lying between them.

This sequence joins TRBV19 and TRBJ2-3; 8 bases match TRBD2. This CDR3 is built from 16 residues. V shed 5 bases and J 1 base; nucleotides not matched to a gene: 8. Germline values: CDR1 LNHDA, CDR2 SQIVND (reference sequence). CDR3 loop: CASSSWTSMGTDTQYF. The CDR3 region has the DNA TGTGCCAGTAGTTCCTGGACTAGCATGGGCACAGATACGCAGTATTTT. Using reference TRBV19 and TRBJ2-3 for the parts outside the CDR3, the full variable domain is DGGITQSPKYLFRKEGQNVTLSCEQNLNHDAMYWYRQDPGQGLRLIYYSQIVNDFQKGDIAEGYSVSREKKESFPLTVTSAQKNPTAFYLCASSSWTSMGTDTQYFGPGTRLTVL.

The gene calls are TRBV18 and TRBJ1-6; D is ambiguous. Looked up from germline, CDR1 is KGHSH and CDR2 is LQKENI. Trimming cost V 1 base and J 8 bases, with 12 bases left between them. The CDR3 is 15 amino acids. This CDR3 reads CASSPLSRRDSPLHF. In DNA form, the CDR3 reads TGTGCCAGCTCACCACTTTCACGTCGAGATTCACCCCTCCACTTT.

The J gene is TRBJ2-5, the V gene TRBV5-1; a weak D match, TRBD2 (5 bases). This CDR3 is 17 amino acids long. Deletions cut 2 bases from V and 2 bases from J, with 19 bases between. Germline V gene sequence: CDR1 SGHRS, CDR2 YFSETQ. The CDR3 nucleotides are TGCGCCAGCAGCTTCGGAGGTTTGGGAAACAGACAAGAGACCCAGTACTTC. Translation gives CASSFGGLGNRQETQYF.

The rearrangement links TRBV19 to TRBJ1-2; the D is unclear. Germline CDR1 and CDR2: LNHDA and SQIVND (reference sequence). This CDR3 contains 12 residues. The ends were cut back, 4 bases at V and 6 bases at J, with 9 bases in the middle. Here the CDR3 DNA reads TGTGCCAGTAGTACCCAACTCCATGGCTACACCTTC. This gives the protein CASSTQLHGYTF.

The chain has TRBV11-2 and TRBJ2-5, with 7 positions matching TRBD2. V lost 0 bases, J lost 5 bases, and 9 bases stayed unmatched. CDR3 size: 16 residues. The V gene's germline CDR1 is SGHAT and CDR2 FQNNGV. CDR3 loop: CASSLDRSGGWETQYF. The CDR3 nucleotides read TGTGCCAGCAGCTTAGATCGTTCGGGAGGTTGGGAGACCCAGTACTTC.

This chain links TRBV6-5 with TRBJ1-1, with D possibly being TRBD1 (5 bases). Germline loops: CDR1 MNHEY, CDR2 SVGAGI. The ends were cut back, 0 bases at V and 4 bases at J, with 15 bases in the middle. The CDR3 runs 16 residues. This chain's CDR3 is CASSYSRGGMATEAFF. In DNA form, the CDR3 reads TGTGCCAGCAGTTACTCCCGGGGGGGGATGGCCACTGAAGCTTTCTTT.

This sequence joins TRBV5-1 and TRBJ2-2; TRBD1 matches 9 bases. Trimming removed 4 bases from V and 6 bases from J; junction bases left unmatched: 13. CDR3 length: 17 residues. Per germline, CDR1 SGHRS and CDR2 YFSETQ. CDR3 nucleotides: TGCGCCAGCAGCCTGGACAGGGGCCATCAGATCTCCGGGGAGCTGTTTTTT. Protein product: CASSLDRGHQISGELFF. The variable domain in full, completed from reference TRBV5-1 and TRBJ2-2, reads KAGVTQTPRYLIKTRGQQVTLSCSPISGHRSVSWYQQTPGQGLQFLFEYFSETQRNKGNFPGRFSGRQFSNSRSEMNVSTLELGDSALYLCASSLDRGHQISGELFFGEGSRLTVL.

This chain connects TRBV7-3 to TRBJ1-1; the D gene is possibly TRBD1 (6 bases). V dropped 4 bases and J dropped 5 bases, with 11 bases sitting between them. The germline CDR1 and CDR2 sequences are SGHTA and FQGTGA. The CDR3 totals 13 residues. In DNA form, the CDR3 reads TGTGCCAGCAGCTCACACAGGGAAACTGAAGCTTTCTTT. Protein sequence: CASSSHRETEAFF.

CDR3 sequence (DNA): TGTGCCAGCAGCCCTATAACAGCAGGGTACGCTTACACCTTC. It encodes CASSPITAGYAYTF. The chain couples TRBV6-6 to TRBJ1-2; D may be TRBD1 (5 bases). The CDR3 is 14 amino acids. The germline V and J ends were trimmed by 6 bases and 11 bases, with 22 bases remaining between them. Germline V gene sequence: CDR1 MNHNY, CDR2 SVGAGI (reference sequence).

The chain uses TRBV9 and TRBJ2-5; TRBD2 agrees at 7 bases. Trimming cost V 0 bases and J 4 bases; bases outside gene matches: 3. The CDR3 has 14 residues. In germline, CDR1 is SGDLS, CDR2 YYNGEE. The CDR3 coding sequence is TGTGCCAGCAGCGTAGACCTAGCGGCAGAGACCCAGTACTTC. This encodes CASSVDLAAETQYF. Looking up the rest from reference TRBV9 and TRBJ2-5 gives the full variable domain: DSGVTQTPKHLITATGQRVTLRCSPRSGDLSVYWYQQSLDQGLQFLIQYYNGEERAKGNILERFSAQQFPDLHSELNLSSLELGDSALYFCASSVDLAAETQYFGPGTRLLVL.

This sequence joins TRBV5-6 and TRBJ1-1, with D possibly matching TRBD1 (6 bases). V lost 4 bases, J lost 5 bases, and 15 bases lay in between. The CDR3 extends over 14 amino acids. Germline V lookup: CDR1 SGHDT, CDR2 YYEEEE. This CDR3 reads CASSAQGGVTEAFF. CDR3 nucleotides: TGTGCCAGCAGCGCACAGGGCGGCGTTACTGAAGCTTTCTTT.

J is TRBJ1-5 and V is TRBV7-6; 7 nucleotides agree with TRBD1. The CDR3 contains 13 residues. Germline CDR1 SGHVS, CDR2 FNYEAQ. J was trimmed by 7 bases and V by 4 bases; bases with no gene match: 4. In DNA, the CDR3 is TGTGCCAGCAGCTCCGACAGGGAACAGCCCCAGCATTTT. Amino acids: CASSSDREQPQHF.

The V call is TRBV5-1, the J call TRBJ1-3; D possibly corresponds to TRBD1 (6 bases). V was shortened by 4 bases and J by 0 bases, with 11 bases between the two germline ends. Germline values: CDR1 SGHRS, CDR2 YFSETQ. CDR3 size: 15 residues. The CDR3 DNA reads as TGCGCCAGCAGCATACAGGGTGACTCTGGAAACACCATATATTTT. This encodes CASSIQGDSGNTIYF. Full variable domain (rest looked up from reference TRBV5-1 and TRBJ1-3): KAGVTQTPRYLIKTRGQQVTLSCSPISGHRSVSWYQQTPGQGLQFLFEYFSETQRNKGNFPGRFSGRQFSNSRSEMNVSTLELGDSALYLCASSIQGDSGNTIYFGEGSWLTVV.

Points on this clone: One end of the junction varies from germline; a read error may be responsible. This sequence joins TRBV7-7 and TRBJ1-1; maybe TRBD1 (5 bases). CDR1 and CDR2 from the germline V gene are SSHAT and FNYEAQ (reference sequence). The CDR3 sequence is 13 residues long. The CDR3 sequence is CASSSTVNTEAFF. CDR3 bases: TGTGCTAGCAGCTCGACAGTGAACACTGAAGCTTTCTTT. Complete variable domain (other parts from reference TRBV7-7 and TRBJ1-1): GAGVSQSPRYKVTKRGQDVTLRCDPISSHATLYWYQQALGQGPEFLTYFNYEAQPDKSGLPSDRFSAERPEGSISTLTIQRTEQRDSAMYRCASSSTVNTEAFFGQGTRLTVV.

The chain has TRBV5-4 and TRBJ2-1; TRBD1 agrees at 10 bases. The germline V gene encodes CDR1 SGHNT and CDR2 YYREEE (reference sequence). The ends lost 1 base at V and 8 bases at J; junction bases unmatched: 6. This CDR3 is built from 15 residues. Here the CDR3 reads CASSLRTGGGHEQFF. As DNA, the CDR3 is TGTGCCAGCAGCTTGCGGACAGGGGGAGGGCATGAGCAGTTCTTC.

This clone has only one observation. The chain couples TRBV6-1 to TRBJ2-7; a weak D match, TRBD2 (5 bases). Trimming took 2 bases from V and 3 from J, leaving 17 bases between them. This CDR3 region has 16 residues. CDR1 is MNHNS and CDR2 is SASEGT in the germline V gene. The CDR3 bases are TGTGCCAGCAGTGAATCCCCTAGCCGTCACGACTACGAGCAGTACTTC. As protein: CASSESPSRHDYEQYF.

This chain connects TRBV2 to TRBJ2-3, with TRBD2 matching over 9 bases. This CDR3 is 14 amino acids long. Looked up from germline, CDR1 is SNHLY and CDR2 is FYNNEI. The trim removed 11 bases at V and 2 bases at J, leaving 8 bases unmatched. This CDR3 reads CAGTLAGDTDTQYF. CDR3 nucleotides: TGTGCCGGAACCTTAGCGGGAGACACAGATACGCAGTATTTT. Full variable domain (missing parts from reference TRBV2 and TRBJ2-3): EPEVTQTPSHQVTQMGQEVILRCVPISNHLYFYWYRQILGQKVEFLVSFYNNEISEKSEIFDDQFSVERPDGSNFTLKIRSTKLEDSAMYFCAGTLAGDTDTQYFGPGTRLTVL.